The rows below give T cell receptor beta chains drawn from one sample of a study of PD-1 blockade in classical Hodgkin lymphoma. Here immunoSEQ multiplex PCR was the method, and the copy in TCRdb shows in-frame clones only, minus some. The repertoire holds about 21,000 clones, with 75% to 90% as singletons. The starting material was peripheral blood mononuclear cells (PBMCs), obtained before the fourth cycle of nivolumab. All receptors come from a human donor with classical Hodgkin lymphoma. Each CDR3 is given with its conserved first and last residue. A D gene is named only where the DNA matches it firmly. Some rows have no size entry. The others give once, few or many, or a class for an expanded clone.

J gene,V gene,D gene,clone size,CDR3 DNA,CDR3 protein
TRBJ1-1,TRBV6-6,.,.,TGTGCCAGCACCCTCAAGATGAACACTGAAGCTTTCTTT,CASTLKMNTEAFF
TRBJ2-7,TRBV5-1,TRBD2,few,TGCGCCAGCAGCTTAGCTAGCGGGGGTACCTACGAGCAGTACTTC,CASSLASGGTYEQYF
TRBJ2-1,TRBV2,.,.,TGTGCCAGCAGAGACGGGGCATATGAGCAGTTCTTC,CASRDGAYEQFF
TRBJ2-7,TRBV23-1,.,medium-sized,TGCGCCAGCAGTCAAACTACTCTAACAGCTCCCACCTTTTACGAGCAGTACTTC,CASSQTTLTAPTFYEQYF
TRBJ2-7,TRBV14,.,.,TGTGCCAGCAGCCATAACGTTGCGGACGAGCAGTACTTC,CASSHNVADEQYF
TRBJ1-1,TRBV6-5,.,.,TGTGCCAGCAGCAGGGAAGGGAGGACTGAAGCTTTCTTT,CASSREGRTEAFF
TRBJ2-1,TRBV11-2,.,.,TGTGCCAGCAGGGAAAGTGTTCTCTCCTACAATGAGCAGTTCTTC,CASRESVLSYNEQFF
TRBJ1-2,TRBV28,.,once,TGTGCCAGCAGTTTTCGGGGACGACCAGCCTTC,CASSFRGRPAF
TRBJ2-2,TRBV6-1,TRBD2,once,TGTGCCACACAATGGGGGGAGGGGATCACCGGGGAGCTGTTTTTT,CATQWGEGITGELFF
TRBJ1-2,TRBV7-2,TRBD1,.,TGTGCCAGCAGCTTAACCAGGTTACAGGGGGGAAGCTATGGCTACACCTTC,CASSLTRLQGGSYGYTF
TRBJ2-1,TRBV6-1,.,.,TGTGCCAGCAGTGCTTACAATGAGCAGTTCTTC,CASSAYNEQFF
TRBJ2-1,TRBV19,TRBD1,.,TGTGCCAGTAGTACCCGACAGGGGTACAATGAGCAGTTCTTC,CASSTRQGYNEQFF
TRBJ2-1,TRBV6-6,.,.,TGTGCCAGCAGACAGGTCTACAATGAGCAGTTCTTC,CASRQVYNEQFF
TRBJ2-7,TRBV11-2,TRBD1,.,TGTGCCAGCAGTGACCGGGACAGGGGTCTATACGAGCAGTACTTC,CASSDRDRGLYEQYF
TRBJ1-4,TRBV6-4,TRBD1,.,TGTGCCAGCAGAGTAGCAGGGGGAACTAATGAAAAACTGTTTTTT,CASRVAGGTNEKLFF
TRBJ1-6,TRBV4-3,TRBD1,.,TGCGCCAGCAGCCAAGGACAGGGAGAGAGTTCACCCCTCCACTTT,CASSQGQGESSPLHF
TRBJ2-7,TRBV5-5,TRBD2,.,TGTGCCAGCAGTTCTACGGGACTAGCGGACTCCTACGAGCAGTACTTC,CASSSTGLADSYEQYF
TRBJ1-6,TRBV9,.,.,TGTGCCAGCAGCGTAGAGGCGAAAAATAATTCACCCCTCCACTTT,CASSVEAKNNSPLHF
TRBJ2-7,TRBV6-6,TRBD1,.,TGTGCCAGCAACCGGGGACAGGGGATGAGCGAGCAGTACTTC,CASNRGQGMSEQYF